Each of the 25 T cell receptor beta chains below was sequenced from the same sample in a study of glioma-infiltrating T cells. Using RNA template, CDR3s of TCR alpha and beta were amplified with iRepertoire arm-PCR. MiXCR, run by TCRdb on the multiplex PCR reads, gives a single entry per CDR3 protein. The repertoire holds 100,000 to 150,000 distinct CDR3 sequences, about 25% seen once, with under 35% in the top ten. Sequencing was performed on glioma tissue, nonneoplastic brain tissue, or PBMCs (not recorded which). Every receptor here comes from a human donor with low-grade glioma or glioblastoma, undergoing nonglioma brain surgery, or in good health (not recorded which).

This clonotype was counted at least ten times. V gene TRBV20-1 combines with J gene TRBJ1-5; 7 bases agree with TRBD1. Germline CDR1 and CDR2: DFQATT and SNEGSKA (reference sequence). This CDR3 contains 14 residues. With 6 bases clipped from V and 0 bases from J, the junction kept 5 bases outside the gene matches. The DNA of the CDR3 is TGCAGTGCCTGGGACAGCCTTAGCAATCAGCCCCAGCATTTT. This encodes CSAWDSLSNQPQHF.

This clonotype was detected many times. The chain couples TRBV4-2 to TRBJ2-1; D may be TRBD2 (6 bases). The ends were cut back, 4 bases at V and 2 bases at J, with 12 bases in the middle. The CDR3 runs 15 residues. Germline assignment: CDR1 LGHNA and CDR2 YNFKEQ. DNA of the CDR3: TGTGCCAGCAGCCCGAGCGGAGGGGCCTACAATGAGCAGTTCTTC. It encodes CASSPSGGAYNEQFF.

This clonotype was seen only once. The CDR3 sequence: CASSLDRAKRGNEQFF. DNA of the CDR3: TGTGCCAGCAGCTTAGATCGAGCTAAACGCGGCAATGAGCAGTTCTTC. V gene TRBV11-3 combines with J gene TRBJ2-1; the D is unclear. The CDR3 is 16 amino acids. Trimming shortened V by 0 bases and J by 6 bases, and 15 bases separated the two germline ends. Germline lookup yields CDR1 SGHNT and CDR2 YENEEA.

This clonotype was seen a few times. This chain uses TRBV20-1 with TRBJ2-1, with 10 bases lining up with TRBD2. The CDR3 extends over 16 amino acids. The ends lost 4 bases at V and 4 bases at J; junction bases unmatched: 10. CDR1 and CDR2 from the germline V gene are DFQATT and SNEGSKA (reference sequence). CDR3 sequence: CSANHLAGAEYNEQFF. CDR3 bases: TGCAGTGCTAACCACCTAGCGGGGGCCGAATACAATGAGCAGTTCTTC.

In its sample, this clonotype was seen a few times. The V and J genes are TRBV25-1 and TRBJ1-2; D perhaps matches TRBD1 (6 bases). Germline V gives CDR1 MGHDK, CDR2 SYGVNS. The CDR3 contains 15 residues. Between the trimmed V and J ends, which lost 3 bases and 3 bases, there was a span of 14 bases. The CDR3 region has the DNA TGTGCCAGCAGTGACCCCCAGGGGTTGGACTATGGCTACACCTTC. Translation: CASSDPQGLDYGYTF.

The table lists this clonotype with many counts. J is TRBJ1-2 and V is TRBV20-1, with a possible D match to TRBD1 (6 bases). The CDR3 is made up of 11 amino acids. V dropped 6 bases and J dropped 8 bases, with 13 bases sitting between them. Germline V gene sequence: CDR1 DFQATT, CDR2 SNEGSKA (reference sequence). The CDR3 reads CSAPRGGGYTF. In DNA form, the CDR3 reads TGCAGTGCCCCAAGGGGGGGAGGCTACACCTTC.

This rearrangement joins TRBV7-2 to TRBJ1-3, with D possibly matching TRBD1 (6 bases). CDR3 length: 17 amino acids. Germline V lookup: CDR1 SGHTA, CDR2 FQGNSA. The V end was cut by 3 bases, the J end by 3 bases, with 18 bases between. The CDR3 region has the DNA TGTGCCAGCAGCTTCTCAGAACAGGGTCGAGGTGGAAACACCATATATTTT. Its translation is CASSFSEQGRGGNTIYF.

The rearrangement joins TRBV7-6 to TRBJ2-3; TRBD1 matches 7 bases. Germline-derived CDR1 and CDR2 are SGHVS and FNYEAQ. Trimming at V came to 5 bases and at J to 5 bases, leaving 13 bases not matched to a gene. This CDR3 has 16 residues. CDR3 nucleotide sequence: TGTGCCAGCAGCCCCGACCGGGACAGCGCCATAGATACGCAGTATTTT. Residues: CASSPDRDSAIDTQYF. The variable domain in full, completed from reference TRBV7-6 and TRBJ2-3, reads GAGVSQSPRYKVTKRGQDVALRCDPISGHVSLYWYRQALGQGPEFLTYFNYEAQQDKSGLPNDRFSAERPEGSISTLTIQRTEQRDSAMYRCASSPDRDSAIDTQYFGPGTRLTVL.

The chain employs TRBV28 and TRBJ2-7; TRBD2 matches 9 bases. V shed 5 bases, J shed 3 bases, and the junction held 5 bases outside the gene matches. There are 14 residues in the CDR3. Germline lookup yields CDR1 MDHEN and CDR2 SYDVKM. CDR3 sequence (DNA): TGTGCCAGCAGTCGACTAGCGGATATCTACGAGCAGTACGTC. As protein: CASSRLADIYEQYV.

This clonotype has ten or more counts. The chain has TRBV6-1 and TRBJ2-3; D is unclear. CDR3 size: 14 residues. Germline CDR1 is MNHNS and CDR2 is SASEGT. V lost 6 bases, J lost 6 bases, and 16 bases lay in between. CDR3 loop: CASRYRPTSDTQYF. The CDR3 bases are TGTGCCAGCAGATACCGTCCGACTTCCGATACGCAGTATTTT.

This clonotype appeared once. The junction shows a germline mismatch at one end, possibly a read error. The chain combines TRBV7-6 with TRBJ1-1; D is unresolved. CDR1 and CDR2 from the germline V gene are SGHVS and FNYEAQ. The CDR3 consists of 13 residues. CDR3: CASSLPQEYEDFF. The CDR3, as DNA: TGTGCCAGCAGCTTACCCCAAGAATACGAAGATTTCTTT. Complete variable domain (other parts from reference TRBV7-6 and TRBJ1-1): GAGVSQSPRYKVTKRGQDVALRCDPISGHVSLYWYRQALGQGPEFLTYFNYEAQQDKSGLPNDRFSAERPEGSISTLTIQRTEQRDSAMYRCASSLPQEYEDFFGQGTRLTVV.

V and J are TRBV5-1 and TRBJ1-2; D gene uncertain. Germline-derived CDR1 and CDR2 are SGHRS and YFSETQ. Trimming left V 0 bases short and J 3 bases short, with 12 bases between. This CDR3 has 15 residues. The CDR3 DNA is TGCGCCAGCAGCTTGGAGGCCGTCGGGGACTATGGCTACACCTTC. Protein sequence: CASSLEAVGDYGYTF.

The J gene is TRBJ2-7, the V gene TRBV2, with D perhaps TRBD1 or TRBD2 (5 bases each). Looked up from germline, CDR1 is SNHLY and CDR2 is FYNNEI. This CDR3 spans 16 amino acids. Trimming took 7 bases from V and 5 from J, leaving 24 bases between them. CDR3 in amino acids: CASTRGGTLFSHEQYV. CDR3 nucleotide sequence: TGTGCCAGCACCCGAGGTGGGACCCTCTTTTCCCACGAGCAGTACGTC.

The chain combines TRBV20-1 with TRBJ2-5; D is unclear. CDR3 length equals 15 residues. In germline, CDR1 is DFQATT, CDR2 SNEGSKA (reference sequence). Trimming stripped 0 bases from V and 1 base from J, with 12 bases between. The CDR3 DNA is TGCAGTGCTAGAGATTCCGTACGAATCCAAGAGACCCAGTACTTC. This translates into CSARDSVRIQETQYF.

The sample holds many counts of this clonotype. V gene TRBV7-2 combines with J gene TRBJ2-1, with D hard to call. V was trimmed by 5 bases and J by 14 bases, leaving 16 bases between them. Germline values: CDR1 SGHTA, CDR2 FQGNSA. The CDR3 is 12 residues long. The DNA for the CDR3 is TGTGCCAGCAGCCCCTCTGGTCTAGGGAAGTTCTTC. It codes for CASSPSGLGKFF.

Remarks on this clonotype: Without the conserved terminal phenylalanine or tryptophan, this CDR3 likely stems from a read error. The V and J genes are TRBV6-1 and TRBJ1-5; 9 bases agree with TRBD1. Trimming took 9 bases from V and 7 from J; bases not matched to a gene: 7. The CDR3 has 13 residues. Germline CDR1 and CDR2: MNHNS and SASEGT. The CDR3 sequence: CASADRGEQPQHL. CDR3 DNA: TGTGCCAGTGCCGACAGGGGGGAACAGCCCCAGCATCTT.

The chain links TRBV7-8 to TRBJ2-2; unclear D gene. Germline V gene lookup returns CDR1 SGHVS and CDR2 FQNEAQ. This CDR3 has 13 residues. V was shortened by 2 bases and J by 5 bases, with 6 bases between the two germline ends. CDR3 in DNA: TGTGCCAGCAGCTTAATGTTGACCGGGGAGCTGTTTTTT. Protein sequence: CASSLMLTGELFF.

The table lists this clonotype with a few counts. The gene calls are TRBV6-6 and TRBJ2-1; possibly TRBD1 for D (5 bases). Trimming left V 1 base short and J 0 bases short, with 10 bases between. CDR1 and CDR2 (germline): MNHNY, SVGAGI (reference sequence). The CDR3 runs 16 residues. The chain's CDR3 is CASSYFTGGSYNEQFF. The CDR3 DNA is TGTGCCAGCAGTTACTTCACAGGTGGCTCCTACAATGAGCAGTTCTTC.

This clonotype was detected a few times. This sequence joins TRBV19 and TRBJ1-1, with D possibly matching TRBD1 (5 bases). This CDR3 is built from 12 residues. Trimming cost V 1 base and J 7 bases, with 7 bases left between them. Germline-derived CDR1 and CDR2 are LNHDA and SQIVND (reference sequence). This chain's CDR3 is CASSIGQYEAFF. The DNA for the CDR3 is TGTGCCAGTAGTATAGGACAGTATGAAGCTTTCTTT.

Of note for this clonotype: Possible read error: a much larger clone is one base away. V and J are TRBV7-6 and TRBJ1-1; no clear D gene. Germline CDR1 and CDR2: SGHVS and FNYEAQ. The CDR3 is 14 amino acids. CDR3 amino acids: CASSFGQKNTEVFF. The CDR3, as DNA: TGTGCCAGCAGCTTTGGTCAGAAGAACACTGAAGTTTTCTTT.

This clonotype was observed many times. The chain recombines TRBV6-6 with TRBJ2-5; no clear D gene. Germline CDR1 MNHNY, CDR2 SVGAGI (reference sequence). This CDR3 has 14 amino acids. V was clipped by 0 bases and J by 5 bases, with 10 bases between them. The CDR3 loop is CASSYSSAAETQYF. The CDR3 bases are TGTGCCAGCAGTTACTCGAGCGCGGCGGAGACCCAGTACTTC.

This clonotype has just a few counts. CDR3 in DNA: TGCAGTGTTGGGGGGCTTGCAACTAATGAAAAACTGTTTTTT. This sequence encodes CSVGGLATNEKLFF. The rearrangement joins TRBV20-1 to TRBJ1-4, with D possibly being TRBD1 (6 bases). V was shortened by 7 bases and J by 0 bases, with 12 bases between the two germline ends. The CDR3 length is 14 residues. From germline, CDR1 is DFQATT and CDR2 SNEGSKA (reference sequence).

A note on this clonotype: A much larger clonotype is one base distant, so this may be a read error. The J gene is TRBJ1-5, the V gene TRBV19, with 8 bases lining up with TRBD1. The CDR3 extends over 15 amino acids. Per germline, CDR1 LNHDA and CDR2 SQIVND (reference sequence). The ends lost 7 bases at V and 4 bases at J; junction bases unmatched: 9. The CDR3 region is CASIATGALNQPQHF. CDR3 sequence (DNA): TGTGCCAGTATTGCGACAGGGGCCCTTAATCAGCCCCAGCATTTT.

This clonotype was recorded a few times. The V call is TRBV5-1, the J call TRBJ2-7; 12 bases align to TRBD2. The CDR3 is 15 amino acids. V lost 5 bases, J lost 2 bases, and 5 bases stayed unmatched. Germline V gene sequence: CDR1 SGHRS, CDR2 YFSETQ. CDR3 residues: CASSLTSGGTYEQYV. CDR3 sequence (DNA): TGCGCCAGCAGTTTGACTAGCGGGGGCACCTACGAGCAGTACGTC.

Note on this clonotype: A clone one base away is much larger, so this may be a read error. The chain joins TRBV7-2 to TRBJ2-1; D unresolved. Germline V CDR1 and CDR2: SGHTA, FQGNSA. The length of the CDR3 is 15 residues. CDR3 sequence reads: CASSLRMKQIDEQLF. As DNA, the CDR3 is TGTGCCAGCAGCTTACGAATGAAGCAGATCGATGAGCAGCTCTTC. The variable domain in full, with the rest retrieved from reference TRBV7-2 and TRBJ2-1, is GAGVSQSPSNKVTEKGKDVELRCDPISGHTALYWYRQSLGQGLEFLIYFQGNSAPDKSGLPSDRFSAERTGGSVSTLTIQRTQQEDSAVYLCASSLRMKQIDEQLFGPGTRLTVL.